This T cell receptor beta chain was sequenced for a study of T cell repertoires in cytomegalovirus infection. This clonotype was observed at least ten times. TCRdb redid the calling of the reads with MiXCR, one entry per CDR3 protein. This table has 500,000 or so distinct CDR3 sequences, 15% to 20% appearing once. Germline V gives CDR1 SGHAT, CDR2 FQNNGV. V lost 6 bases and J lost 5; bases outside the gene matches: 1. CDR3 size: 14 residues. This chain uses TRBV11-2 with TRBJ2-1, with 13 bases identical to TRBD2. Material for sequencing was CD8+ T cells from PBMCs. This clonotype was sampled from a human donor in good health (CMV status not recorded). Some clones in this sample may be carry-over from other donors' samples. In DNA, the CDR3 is TGTGCCAGCAGGGGACTAGCGGGAAACAATGAGCAGTTCTTC. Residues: CASRGLAGNNEQFF.